This passage covers 19 T cell receptor beta chains from one sample sequenced in a study of T cell changes during pregnancy in multiple sclerosis (dated by TCRdb to between 2019 and 2020). Libraries were made using the immunoSEQ multiplex PCR assay. TCRdb limited this immuneACCESS table to in-frame rearrangements with V and J called. A share of clones is missing; checked studies link under half to unresolved V genes, and the rest is unexplained. In all, the sample holds 90,000 or so clones, and 75% to 95% of those were seen once. The top ten clonotypes cover about 1.8% of the sample. This sample comprised peripheral blood, obtained in the first trimester of pregnancy. These receptors came from a female donor in good health, enrolled as a control in a pregnancy study.

The rearrangement uses TRBV7-9 and TRBJ1-1; D is undetermined. The CDR3 consists of 14 residues. Germline V gene data show CDR1 as SEHNR and CDR2 as FQNEAQ (reference sequence). V was trimmed by 1 base and J by 4 bases, leaving 10 bases between them. The CDR3 here is CASSLEGGITEAFF. CDR3 in DNA: TGTGCCAGCAGCTTAGAGGGCGGGATCACTGAAGCTTTCTTT.

The chain is built from TRBV2 and TRBJ1-6, with TRBD1 matching over 11 bases. V lost 6 bases, J lost 14 bases, and 6 bases stayed unmatched. The CDR3 sequence is 13 residues long. The germline V gene has CDR1 SNHLY and CDR2 FYNNEI. CDR3 amino acids: CASSAGTGGTLHF. CDR3 nucleotides: TGTGCCAGCAGCGCTGGGACAGGGGGGACCCTCCACTTT.

This clone occurred a few times. This chain uses TRBV4-1 with TRBJ1-5; unclear D gene. V lost 1 base and J 6 bases, leaving 10 bases between the germline ends. The CDR3 covers 14 residues. Looked up from germline, CDR1 is MGHRA and CDR2 is YSYEKL. As DNA, the CDR3 is TGCGCCAGCAGCCAAGGCCGGGGAGGTCAGCCCCAGCATTTT. It specifies CASSQGRGGQPQHF.

The chain couples TRBV7-8 to TRBJ1-1, with D hard to call. Between the trimmed V and J ends, which lost 5 bases and 2 bases, there was a span of 9 bases. The CDR3 consists of 13 residues. The germline V gene has CDR1 SGHVS and CDR2 FQNEAQ. The CDR3 reads CASSSMINTEAFF. The CDR3 nucleotides read TGTGCCAGCAGCAGCATGATTAACACTGAAGCTTTCTTT.

The CDR3 DNA follows: TGTGCCAGCGCCCTTCCGACAGGGATGAGCAATCAGCCCCAGCATTTT. Residues: CASALPTGMSNQPQHF. The chain links TRBV2 to TRBJ1-5, with 7 bases identical to TRBD1. Germline V gene data show CDR1 as SNHLY and CDR2 as FYNNEI. Trimming cost V 8 bases and J 1 base; bases outside gene matches: 11. The CDR3 runs to 16 residues. The whole variable domain, remainder taken from reference TRBV2 and TRBJ1-5, is EPEVTQTPSHQVTQMGQEVILRCVPISNHLYFYWYRQILGQKVEFLVSFYNNEISEKSEIFDDQFSVERPDGSNFTLKIRSTKLEDSAMYFCASALPTGMSNQPQHFGDGTRLSIL.

The chain is built from TRBV5-6 and TRBJ2-1; the D gene is possibly TRBD1 (7 bases). With 4 bases removed from V and 3 bases from J, the gap between germline ends came to 11 bases. The CDR3 runs to 14 residues. The germline gives CDR1 SGHDT, CDR2 YYEEEE. DNA for the CDR3: TGTGCCAGCAGCCCAGGGGGGAGCTACAATGAGCAGTTCTTC. Encoded protein: CASSPGGSYNEQFF.

The V call is TRBV28, the J call TRBJ2-1, with 8 bases fitting TRBD2. CDR1 and CDR2 (germline): MDHEN, SYDVKM. The CDR3 has 15 amino acids. V was clipped by 6 bases and J by 4 bases; unmatched bases: 8. As DNA, the CDR3 is TGTGCCAGCAGCGTCGGGGGGGCAGGGTACAATGAGCAGTTCTTC. Encoded protein: CASSVGGAGYNEQFF.

The sample holds one count of this clone. The chain uses TRBV19 and TRBJ1-1; perhaps TRBD1 as D (5 bases). Trimming cost V 3 bases and J 2 bases, with 7 bases left between them. The CDR3 runs 13 residues. Germline lookup yields CDR1 LNHDA and CDR2 SQIVND (reference sequence). For the CDR3, the DNA is TGTGCCAGTAGTATCGACAGAAACACTGAAGCTTTCTTT. Translating it yields CASSIDRNTEAFF.

The chain combines TRBV11-1 with TRBJ2-1; TRBD2 aligns across 10 bases. The CDR3 runs 15 residues. Germline lookup yields CDR1 SGHAT and CDR2 FQDESV (reference sequence). V was pared by 4 bases and J by 5 bases, with 5 bases of the junction left unmatched. CDR3 nucleotide sequence: TGTGCCAGCAGCTACCAGCGGGGGGGTAACAATGAGCAGTTCTTC. It translates to CASSYQRGGNNEQFF.

This chain links TRBV6-6 with TRBJ2-7; D may be TRBD2 (7 bases). Looked up from germline, CDR1 is MNHNY and CDR2 is SVGAGI (reference sequence). There are 14 residues in the CDR3. Trimming took 0 bases from V and 5 from J, leaving 11 bases between them. Here the CDR3 DNA reads TGTGCCAGCAGTTACTCGGGGGGGGACAACGAGCAGTACTTC. Translated: CASSYSGGDNEQYF.

V and J are TRBV5-6 and TRBJ1-4; 7 bases are a match to TRBD1. With V trimmed by 0 bases and J by 6 bases, 5 bases remained unmatched. Germline assignment: CDR1 SGHDT and CDR2 YYEEEE. The CDR3 spans 15 residues. CDR3 sequence (DNA): TGTGCCAGCAGCTTGGAAACAGGGGAGTATGAAAAACTGTTTTTT. It codes for CASSLETGEYEKLFF.

The chain recombines TRBV27 with TRBJ2-1; 7 bases map to TRBD2. This CDR3 has 13 residues. V lost 3 bases to trimming and J lost 7 bases; unmatched junction nucleotides: 3. Germline V gene lookup returns CDR1 MNHEY and CDR2 SMNVEV (reference sequence). CDR3 sequence: CASSFWGGNEQFF. CDR3 in DNA: TGTGCCAGCAGTTTTTGGGGGGGGAATGAGCAGTTCTTC.

This clone was observed once. The CDR3 sequence is CAWSVRGHEQYF. The CDR3 DNA follows: TGTGCCTGGAGTGTACGCGGGCACGAGCAGTACTTC. The chain couples TRBV30 to TRBJ2-7; D is perhaps TRBD2 (5 bases). Germline lookup yields CDR1 GTSNPN and CDR2 SVGIG (reference sequence). The CDR3 has 12 amino acids. V lost 0 bases and J lost 5, with 8 bases in between.

This chain joins TRBV7-9 and TRBJ1-2, with 9 bases lining up with TRBD1. CDR1 and CDR2 (germline): SEHNR, FQNEAQ (reference sequence). CDR3 length equals 14 residues. V lost 5 bases and J lost 8; bases outside the gene matches: 9. The CDR3 reads CASSPIGTGRGYTF. DNA for the CDR3: TGTGCCAGCAGCCCGATCGGGACAGGGCGAGGCTACACCTTC. Based on the CDR3 plus reference TRBV7-9 and TRBJ1-2, the full variable domain is DTGVSQNPRHKITKRGQNVTFRCDPISEHNRLYWYRQTLGQGPEFLTYFQNEAQLEKSRLLSDRFSAERPKGSFSTLEIQRTEQGDSAMYLCASSPIGTGRGYTFGSGTRLTVV.

V is TRBV5-5 and J is TRBJ1-2; TRBD1 aligns across 7 bases. The V gene's germline CDR1 is SGHKS and CDR2 YYEKEE (reference sequence). The CDR3 has 15 residues. J lost 4 bases, V lost 2 bases, and 8 bases had no gene match. The CDR3 coding sequence is TGTGCCAGCAGCTTTTTGGGACAGCTCACCTATGGCTACACCTTC. It encodes CASSFLGQLTYGYTF.

This chain uses TRBV2 with TRBJ2-3; D not certain. The V end was cut by 8 bases, the J end by 0 bases, with 21 bases between. The length of the CDR3 is 17 residues. CDR1 SNHLY and CDR2 FYNNEI come from the germline V gene. The chain's CDR3 is CASVNILDWSSTDTQYF. The CDR3 DNA is TGTGCCAGCGTCAACATACTCGACTGGTCTAGCACAGATACGCAGTATTTT.

This clone was detected once. The chain uses TRBV4-1 and TRBJ1-1; TRBD1 is a possible D gene (6 bases). V lost 4 bases and J 6 bases, leaving 18 bases between the germline ends. This CDR3 has 15 amino acids. Looked up from germline, CDR1 is MGHRA and CDR2 is YSYEKL. This chain's CDR3 is CASSPTPGELSEAFF. The CDR3 nucleotides read TGCGCCAGCAGCCCTACCCCAGGGGAACTATCTGAAGCTTTCTTT.

The chain carries TRBV9 and TRBJ2-1; D possibly corresponds to TRBD2 (7 bases). The CDR3 covers 16 residues. V lost 4 bases and J lost 4, with 18 bases in between. Germline CDR1 and CDR2: SGDLS and YYNGEE. In DNA form, the CDR3 reads TGTGCCAGCAGCCCCGGGGGAGGGGGGACTTACAATGAGCAGTTCTTC. The encoded protein is CASSPGGGGTYNEQFF.

V gene TRBV2 combines with J gene TRBJ2-7, with D perhaps TRBD1 (5 bases). CDR1 and CDR2 from the germline V gene are SNHLY and FYNNEI. This CDR3 is built from 12 residues. With 5 bases removed from V and 3 bases from J, the gap between germline ends came to 8 bases. CDR3 bases: TGTGCCAGCAGTCAGGGAAACTACGAGCAGTACTTC. It codes for CASSQGNYEQYF.